This T cell receptor beta chain was identified during a study of CD8 T cells in ankylosing spondylitis (TCRdb year 2017). Background for the entire study: T cell receptor beta repertoires were profiled in healthy donors and ankylosing spondylitis patients so that disease-linked TCR variants could be found. In total, the full study cohort was made up of some 110 healthy donors and approximately 24 ankylosing spondylitis patients. Peripheral blood was sampled, and synovial fluid was additionally collected from ankylosing spondylitis patients.

About this clonotype itself: The target of this receptor is not known. A much larger clone differs by one base, so this may be a read error.

The instrument was an Illumina HiSeq 2500. Quantitative 5'-RACE with molecular barcodes was used to prepare TCR beta libraries. In the paper's pipeline: A new computational method based on a probabilistic model of VDJ rearrangement was used to identify disease-linked TCR variants. TCRdb ran its own pipeline on the public reads, namely fastp trimming at Q25 and MiXCR clone calling, and kept in-frame beta chains. Rows are combined by CDR3 protein, so each entry shows the most common genes and DNA. The V and J calls were not made by the authors but by TCRdb's processing. The sample table records more than 35,000 distinct CDR3 sequences; about 2.5% of these occur just once. The ten top clones hold approximately 4.5% of the sample. The study at large found these results: The disease-linked clones were reported to be significantly enriched in matched synovial fluid samples from ankylosing spondylitis patients. Blood from ankylosing spondylitis patients appeared to be characterized by a TCR beta motif made up of about 8 highly homologous amino acid variants. The disease-linked clones had a CD8+ phenotype and were found at relatively low frequencies in peripheral blood. Some motif variants had previously been reported in the synovial fluid and blood of reactive arthritis patients, which suggests shared mechanisms of disease initiation.

V and J are truncated by 2 bases and 7 bases respectively, leaving an intervening sequence of 14 bases. Spanning cysteine to phenylalanine, the CDR3 consists of 14 amino acids. The retained sequence is limited to the CDR3, 42 bases, with the frame set at the first base. Based on the germline V gene, the CDR1 and CDR2 sequences are SGDLS and YYNGEE. This sequence was found in a male donor with ankylosing spondylitis or in good health (not recorded which). Sequencing was done on a sample of blood, either unsorted or a sorted T cell fraction (not recorded which). This chain joins TRBV9 to TRBJ2-3, with no reliable assignment of the D segment. The sequence in DNA is TGTGCCAGCAGCGTTAAAGGGCAGCCTAATACGCAGTATTTT. Translated, it gives CASSVKGQPNTQYF.